Listed below are T cell receptor beta chains from one sample, sequenced in a study of T cell responses to AZD1222 COVID-19 vaccine. Here immunoSEQ multiplex PCR was the method, and the copy in TCRdb shows in-frame clones only, minus some. The sample comprises about 85,000 clones, roughly nine tenths of which are singletons, and approximately 7% rests with the top ten. The sequencing here drew on peripheral blood, taken on day 0 of AZD1222 vaccination. Receptors were obtained from an adult in good health. The CDR3 runs from the conserved cysteine through the conserved F or W. A D gene is named only where the DNA matches it firmly. Part of the rows lack a size; the others show once, few, many or a class for expanded clones.

J	V	D	size	DNA	CDR3
TRBJ2-5	TRBV3-1/TRBV3-2	NA	NA	TGTGCCAGCAGCCATTTTGGCGGGGAAGAGACCCAGTACTTC	CASSHFGGEETQYF
TRBJ1-2	TRBV14	NA	once	TGTGCCAGCAGCCAAGGGTGGTTCCAGCCCTATGGCTACACCTTC	CASSQGWFQPYGYTF
TRBJ2-3	TRBV6-5	NA	NA	TGTGCCAGCAGCTCCCCTGGAGATACGCAGTATTTT	CASSSPGDTQYF
TRBJ1-6	TRBV5-1	TRBD1	NA	TGCGCCAGCAGCTGGGACAGCACCAATTCACCCCTCCACTTT	CASSWDSTNSPLHF
TRBJ1-1	TRBV28	NA	NA	TGTGCCAGCAGTTTATCTGGGCCCATAGGTTTGAACACTGAAGCTTTCTTT	CASSLSGPIGLNTEAFF
TRBJ1-6	TRBV7-3	NA	NA	TGTGCCAGCAGCTCCGGACAGTCTAATTCACCCCTCCACTTT	CASSSGQSNSPLHF
TRBJ1-1	TRBV30	NA	NA	TGTGCCTGGAGCAGAGATCTTAACACTGAAGCTTTCTTT	CAWSRDLNTEAFF
TRBJ2-5	TRBV24-1	NA	NA	TGTGCCACCAGTGACCCCGGGGTAGGAGAGACCCAGTACTTC	CATSDPGVGETQYF
TRBJ2-5	TRBV28	NA	NA	TGTGCCAGCAACCTAAGGGGTCAAGAGACCCAGTACTTC	CASNLRGQETQYF
TRBJ1-1	TRBV6-5	TRBD1	NA	TGTGCCAGCACTCAAGTCGACAGGGACACTGAAGCTTTCTTT	CASTQVDRDTEAFF
TRBJ2-1	TRBV7-9	TRBD2	NA	TGTGCCAGCAGCATGCCTAGCGGGGGTTACAATGAGCAGTTCTTC	CASSMPSGGYNEQFF
TRBJ1-3	TRBV7-9	NA	NA	TGTGCCAGCAGCCGACAGGCCGCGGGAAACACCATATATTTT	CASSRQAAGNTIYF
TRBJ2-1	TRBV19	TRBD2	NA	TGTGCCAGTAGCCCTAGCGGGAGAGGGAATGAGCAGTTCTTC	CASSPSGRGNEQFF
TRBJ2-7	TRBV10-3	NA	NA	TGTGCCATCAGTGATGAACTAGTAGCCGAGCAGTACTTC	CAISDELVAEQYF
TRBJ2-1	TRBV9	NA	NA	TGTGCCAGCACCCCCCAAGGGAGCGCCTACAATGAGCAGTTCTTC	CASTPQGSAYNEQFF
TRBJ1-2	TRBV12-2	NA	NA	TGTGCAAGTCGCTTAGCTGGAGTCAGGGGGCGGAGCTATGGCTACACCTTC	CASRLAGVRGRSYGYTF
TRBJ1-5	TRBV18	NA	NA	TGTGCCAGCTCACCAAGATGGACAGAGAATCAGCCCCAGCATTTT	CASSPRWTENQPQHF
TRBJ2-1	TRBV9	TRBD2	NA	TGTGCCAGCAGCGTAGGTATAGGGACTAGCGGCAGGGTCGATGAGCAGTTCTTC	CASSVGIGTSGRVDEQFF
TRBJ2-1	TRBV28	NA	once	TGTGCCACCAACTACAATGAGCAGTTCTTC	CATNYNEQFF
TRBJ2-7	TRBV28	NA	NA	TGTGCCAGCAGTTTGATTCTCCGTACTTACGAGCAGTACTTC	CASSLILRTYEQYF
TRBJ2-2	TRBV7-2	NA	NA	TGTGCCAGCAGCTCTGTTTGGGGGTACACCGGGGAGCTGTTTTTT	CASSSVWGYTGELFF
TRBJ2-1	TRBV11-2	TRBD1	NA	TGTGCCAGCAGCCCGGACAGGGTCAACTACAATGAGCAGTTCTTC	CASSPDRVNYNEQFF
TRBJ2-3	TRBV7-3	TRBD2	NA	TGTGCCAGCAGCCGTAGCGGGAGCTCAGATACGCAGTATTTT	CASSRSGSSDTQYF
TRBJ1-1	TRBV6-6	NA	NA	TGTGCCAGCAGTTACCTTAGGGGGAACACTGAAGCTTTCTTT	CASSYLRGNTEAFF
TRBJ1-1	TRBV30	TRBD1	NA	TGTGCCTGGATGCTACAGGGGCGCGGGGACACTGAAGCTTTCTTT	CAWMLQGRGDTEAFF
TRBJ1-4	TRBV21-1	NA	NA	TGTGCCAGCACCACTCCCCCCCGGGCAGGGTGGCGTGAAAAACTGTTTTTT	CASTTPPRAGWREKLFF
TRBJ1-3	TRBV7-9	NA	NA	TGTGCCAGCAGCTTTAAGGGGTTCCCTCCTGGAAACACCATATATTTT	CASSFKGFPPGNTIYF
TRBJ2-7	TRBV21-1	NA	once	TGTGCCAGCAGCAAAGAATTTCCAGCGGCCTACGAGCAGTACTTC	CASSKEFPAAYEQYF
TRBJ1-5	TRBV29-1	NA	NA	TGCAGCGTTGTTTCGGGCTCGGGGCTGGGCAATCAGCCCCAGCATTTT	CSVVSGSGLGNQPQHF
TRBJ2-2	TRBV3-1/TRBV3-2	TRBD1	NA	TGTGCCAGCAGCCAAGGGGACAGGGTCCCCGGGGAGCTGTTTTTT	CASSQGDRVPGELFF
TRBJ1-1	TRBV19	TRBD1	NA	TGTGCCAGTAGTATGGGGACAGGGATAAACACTGAAGCTTTCTTT	CASSMGTGINTEAFF
TRBJ1-5	TRBV19	NA	NA	TGTGCCAGTAGTATAGATCAAGGGGTTCAGGGTCAGCCCCAGCATTTT	CASSIDQGVQGQPQHF
TRBJ1-5	TRBV28	NA	NA	TGTGCCAGCAGTGCCCTCAATCAGCCCCAGCATTTT	CASSALNQPQHF
TRBJ1-4	TRBV19	NA	NA	TGTGCCAGTAGTATGGCTGGGGAAAAACTGTTTTTT	CASSMAGEKLFF
TRBJ2-1	TRBV5-1	NA	NA	TGCGCCAGCAGCTTGGAAATTGGGGATTCCCTAGGAGAGTTCTTC	CASSLEIGDSLGEFF
TRBJ2-3	TRBV5-1	NA	NA	TGCGCCAGCAGCTCAGAGGGGGGAATTACAGATACGCAGTATTTT	CASSSEGGITDTQYF
TRBJ2-7	TRBV13	TRBD1	NA	TGTGCCAGCAGCCGAAGACAGGGGCCACCCTACGAGCAGTACTTC	CASSRRQGPPYEQYF
TRBJ1-2	TRBV28	NA	NA	TGTGCCAGCAGTTTGATCAGGGCTGGCTACACCTTC	CASSLIRAGYTF
TRBJ1-4	TRBV7-9	NA	NA	TGTGCCAGCAGCCCGACACGGTATGAAAAACTGTTTTTT	CASSPTRYEKLFF
TRBJ1-2	TRBV4-2	NA	NA	TGTGCCAGCAGCCAAGATGTTCGTCAGGACGGGGGCTATGGCTACACCTTC	CASSQDVRQDGGYGYTF
TRBJ1-2	TRBV28	TRBD1	NA	TGTGCCAGCAGTTTAATCCCTGGACAGGGTTATGGCTACACCTTC	CASSLIPGQGYGYTF
TRBJ2-7	TRBV6-5	TRBD1	NA	TGTGCCAGCAGGGCGACAGGGCTAGACGAGCAGTACTTC	CASRATGLDEQYF